This entry describes one T cell receptor (beta chain). In terms of age and location, participants ranged from about 18 to 90 years and lived in about 25 US areas. Categorization into cohorts depended on clinical history that participants reported. The entry originates in a study of blood T cell repertoires in COVID-19. Study in general: PBMCs, B-cell-depleted T cells, or T cells provided the cDNA or gDNA that made up the material.

As processed by the authors: Researchers report that nucleated cell counts were estimated from reference gene primer amplification. Only in-frame clones appear in the TCRdb table, and some are missing; sequencing was by immunoSEQ multiplex PCR. V, J and clone size are those of that table, while D and trimming were read from the DNA. The table has 200,000 to 250,000 clones, about 87% seen once. The germline gives CDR1 SGHAT, CDR2 FQNNGV. V shed 4 bases, J shed 1 base, and the junction held 4 bases outside the gene matches. The CDR3 runs to 15 residues. The receptor's source is a man between 18 and 29 years old with acute COVID-19. This chain joins TRBV11-2 and TRBJ1-3; 7 nucleotides line up with TRBD1. The sequenced sample consisted of PBMCs or T cells enriched from blood (not recorded which). CDR3 DNA sequence: TGTGCCAGCAGCTGGGACAGACCTTCTGGAAACACCATATATTTT. Residues: CASSWDRPSGNTIYF.